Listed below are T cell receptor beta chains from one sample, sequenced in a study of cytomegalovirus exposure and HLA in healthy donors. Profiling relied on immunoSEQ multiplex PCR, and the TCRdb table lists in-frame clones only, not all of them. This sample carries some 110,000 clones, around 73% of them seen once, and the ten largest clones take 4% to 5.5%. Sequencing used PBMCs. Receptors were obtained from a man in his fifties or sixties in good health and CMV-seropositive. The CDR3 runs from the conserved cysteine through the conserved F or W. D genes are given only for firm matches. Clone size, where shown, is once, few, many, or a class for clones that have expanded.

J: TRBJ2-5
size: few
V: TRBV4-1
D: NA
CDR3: CASSQEDTGRKTQYF
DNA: TGCGCCAGCAGCCAAGAGGATACGGGGAGAAAGACCCAGTACTTC

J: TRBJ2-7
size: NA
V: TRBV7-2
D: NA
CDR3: CASSLRAGPAYEQYF
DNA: TGTGCCAGCAGCTTAAGGGCGGGGCCCGCCTACGAGCAGTACTTC

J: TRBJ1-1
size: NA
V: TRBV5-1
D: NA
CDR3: CASSVSRTDTEAFF
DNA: TGCGCCAGCAGCGTGAGCCGGACAGACACTGAAGCTTTCTTT

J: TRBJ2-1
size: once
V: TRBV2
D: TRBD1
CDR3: CASSETRQGRSNEQFF
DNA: TGTGCCAGCAGCGAAACCCGACAGGGAAGGAGCAATGAGCAGTTCTTC

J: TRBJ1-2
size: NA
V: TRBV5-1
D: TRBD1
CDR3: CASRQSRDRGYGYTF
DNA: TGCGCCAGCAGGCAATCCCGGGACAGGGGATATGGCTACACCTTC

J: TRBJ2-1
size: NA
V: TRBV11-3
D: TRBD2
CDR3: CASSSLAGGPNEQFF
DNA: TGTGCCAGCAGCTCGTTAGCGGGGGGGCCTAATGAGCAGTTCTTC

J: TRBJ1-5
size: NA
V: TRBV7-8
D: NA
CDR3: CASSFRRGNQPQHF
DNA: TGTGCCAGCAGCTTTCGAAGGGGGAATCAGCCCCAGCATTTT

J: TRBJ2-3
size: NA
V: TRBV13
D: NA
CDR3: CASSLSLSTDTQYF
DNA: TGTGCCAGCAGCCTTTCACTTAGCACAGATACGCAGTATTTT

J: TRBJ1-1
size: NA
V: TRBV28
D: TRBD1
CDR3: CASSWTGTNTEAFF
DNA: TGTGCCAGCAGTTGGACAGGGACGAACACTGAAGCTTTCTTT

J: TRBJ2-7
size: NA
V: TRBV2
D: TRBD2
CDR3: CASRSTSGASEQYF
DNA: TGTGCCAGCAGATCGACTAGCGGGGCATCCGAGCAGTACTTC

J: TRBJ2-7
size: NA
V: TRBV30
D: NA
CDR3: CAWSLGLYEQYF
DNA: TGTGCCTGGAGTCTCGGGTTGTACGAGCAGTACTTC

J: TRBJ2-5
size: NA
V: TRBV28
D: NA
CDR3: CASNSEETQYF
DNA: TGTGCCAGCAACTCTGAAGAGACCCAGTACTTC

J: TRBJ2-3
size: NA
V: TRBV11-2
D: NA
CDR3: CASSAGAGAPDTQYF
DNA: TGTGCCAGCAGCGCAGGGGCCGGGGCCCCAGATACGCAGTATTTT

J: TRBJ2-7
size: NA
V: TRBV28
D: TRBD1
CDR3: CASSFYRGRYEQYF
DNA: TGTGCCAGCAGTTTTTACAGGGGGCGATACGAGCAGTACTTC

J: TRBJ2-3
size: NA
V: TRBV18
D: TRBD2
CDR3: CASSSTGGIEDTQYF
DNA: TGTGCCAGCTCCTCAACGGGAGGGATCGAAGATACGCAGTATTTT

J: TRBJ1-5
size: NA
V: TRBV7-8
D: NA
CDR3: CASSLVHAAQHF
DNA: TGTGCCAGCAGCTTAGTTCATGCGGCCCAGCATTTT

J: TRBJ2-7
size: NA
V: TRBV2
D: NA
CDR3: CASKEAESYEQYF
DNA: TGTGCCAGCAAGGAGGCGGAGTCCTACGAGCAGTACTTC

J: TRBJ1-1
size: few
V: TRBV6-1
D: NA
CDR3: CASEAEVNTEAFF
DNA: TGTGCCAGTGAAGCTGAAGTGAACACTGAAGCTTTCTTT

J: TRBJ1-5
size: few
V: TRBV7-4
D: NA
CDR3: CASSPLPGRLNQPQHF
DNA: TGTGCCAGCAGCCCTCTTCCGGGTCGGTTAAATCAGCCCCAGCATTTT

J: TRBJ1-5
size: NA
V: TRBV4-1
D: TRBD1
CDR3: CASSPAINGQGVGQPQHF
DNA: TGCGCCAGCAGCCCGGCTATAAATGGACAGGGGGTTGGTCAGCCCCAGCATTTT

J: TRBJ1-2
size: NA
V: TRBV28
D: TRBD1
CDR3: CASILGTGGSGYTF
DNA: TGTGCCAGCATCCTCGGGACAGGGGGATCTGGCTACACCTTC

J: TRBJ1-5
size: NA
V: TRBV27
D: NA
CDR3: CASSPGYNQPQHF
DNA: TGTGCCAGCAGTCCAGGGTACAATCAGCCCCAGCATTTT

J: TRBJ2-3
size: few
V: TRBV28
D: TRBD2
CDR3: CASSSISGGGRITDTQYF
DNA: TGTGCCAGCAGTTCAATTAGCGGGGGGGGTCGGATCACAGATACGCAGTATTTT

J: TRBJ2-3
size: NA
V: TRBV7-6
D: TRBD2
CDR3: CASQGLAGVTDTQYF
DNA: TGTGCCAGCCAGGGACTAGCGGGGGTCACAGATACGCAGTATTTT

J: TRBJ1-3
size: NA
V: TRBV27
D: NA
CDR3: CASRNRREGGNTIYF
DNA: TGTGCCAGCAGAAACAGGCGAGAAGGAGGAAACACCATATATTTT

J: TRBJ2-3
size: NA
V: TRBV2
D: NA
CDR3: CASSDESGYSDTQYF
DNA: TGTGCCAGCAGTGATGAATCAGGGTATAGCGATACGCAGTATTTT

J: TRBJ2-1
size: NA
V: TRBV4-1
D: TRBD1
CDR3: CASSQLLRDRGNEQFF
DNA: TGCGCCAGCAGCCAGCTCCTCCGGGACAGGGGGAATGAGCAGTTCTTC

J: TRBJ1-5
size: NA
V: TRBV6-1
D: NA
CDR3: CASGRLEGQPQHF
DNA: TGTGCCAGCGGGCGGTTAGAGGGTCAGCCCCAGCATTTT

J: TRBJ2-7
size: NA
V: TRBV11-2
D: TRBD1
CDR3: CASSRGLYYEQYF
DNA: TGTGCCAGCAGCAGGGGGCTTTACTACGAGCAGTACTTC

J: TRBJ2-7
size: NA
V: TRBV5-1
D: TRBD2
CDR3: CASRTSGAYEQYF
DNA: TGCGCCAGCCGGACTAGCGGGGCCTACGAGCAGTACTTC

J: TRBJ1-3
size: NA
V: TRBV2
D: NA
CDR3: CASSEARVASSGNTIYF
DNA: TGTGCCAGCAGTGAAGCGCGAGTAGCGAGCTCTGGAAACACCATATATTTT

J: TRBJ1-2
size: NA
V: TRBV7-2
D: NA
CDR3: CASSPEVRTVIGYTF
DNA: TGTGCCAGCAGCCCCGAGGTGAGGACAGTCATTGGCTACACCTTC

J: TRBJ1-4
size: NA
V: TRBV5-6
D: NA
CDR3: CASSLGQTGEKLFF
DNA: TGTGCCAGCAGCTTGGGTCAGACCGGGGAAAAACTGTTTTTT

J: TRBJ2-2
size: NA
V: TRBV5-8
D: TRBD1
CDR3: CASEGTETYTGELFF
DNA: TGTGCCAGCGAAGGGACAGAGACTTACACCGGGGAGCTGTTTTTT

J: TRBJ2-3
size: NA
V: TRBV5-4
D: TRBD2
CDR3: CASRGGLSTDTQYF
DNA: TGTGCCAGCCGCGGGGGGCTTAGCACAGATACGCAGTATTTT

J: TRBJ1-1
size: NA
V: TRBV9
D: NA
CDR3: CASSPSSRNTEAFF
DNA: TGTGCCAGCAGCCCGAGCTCACGGAACACTGAAGCTTTCTTT

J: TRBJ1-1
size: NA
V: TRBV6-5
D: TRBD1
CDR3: CASSWDRINTEAFF
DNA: TGTGCCAGCAGTTGGGACAGAATCAACACTGAAGCTTTCTTT